This T cell receptor (beta chain) was retrieved from a study of T cell responses to AZD1222 COVID-19 vaccine. As for the study in general: It was second doses at about 4 or about 12 weeks that were pooled. Study-wide results and limits: Spike-specific TCR breadth and depth were elevated following two AZD1222 doses. Donors in the cohort were predominantly white British and more often female, and clonal diversity was possibly underestimated. Spike was spanned by vaccine-associated CD4 TCRs, which were dominant at 160-218 and 743-854.

Trimming took off 1 base at V and 9 bases at J, with 10 bases between the two ends. Germline V gives CDR1 SEHNR, CDR2 FQNEAQ (reference sequence). The CDR3 sequence is 14 residues long. The data were produced by immunoSEQ multiplex PCR, yet TCRdb's version contains in-frame clones alone and is incomplete. The repertoire consists of 130,000 to 150,000 clones, with about 90% occurring once and the leading ten covering around 5.2%. This clone appeared a single time. Its antigen is unknown. The gene calls are TRBV7-9 and TRBJ1-6; D possibly corresponds to TRBD1 (6 bases). The TCR originated in an adult in good health. The sequences come from peripheral blood, collected on day 0 of AZD1222 vaccination. The DNA for the CDR3 is TGTGCCAGCAGCTTAGAGGGGGGTGGTTCACCCCTCCACTTT. Encoded protein: CASSLEGGGSPLHF.